This is a list of T cell receptor beta chains from one sample in a study of identical twins. TCRdb recomputed calls from the 5' RACE reads with MiXCR, one row per CDR3 protein. Counted here are around 220,000 distinct CDR3 sequences, more than 13% occurring once; the ten biggest clones make up 8.8%. Specimen: memory (CD45RO+) T cells sorted from blood. The receptors originated from a woman aged 18-29 years in good health. Both conserved end residues are part of each CDR3. A D gene is named only where the DNA matches it firmly. The size of a clone is reported for some rows only, either as once, few or many, or as a class for expanded clones.

-	TRBV10-3	TRBJ2-5	-	CAITPRQGETQYF	TGTGCCATCACTCCGAGGCAAGGAGAGACCCAGTACTTC
-	TRBV20-1	TRBJ2-7	-	CSARRLAYEQYF	TGCAGTGCTAGGCGTCTGGCCTACGAGCAGTACTTC
-	TRBV12-3/TRBV12-4	TRBJ1-5	many	CASSHNPGVSNQPQHF	TGTGCCAGCAGCCATAATCCAGGGGTTAGCAATCAGCCCCAGCATTTT
TRBD1	TRBV11-2	TRBJ1-1	-	CASSLGDSVAFF	TGTGCCAGCAGCTTAGGGGACAGTGTAGCTTTCTTT
TRBD2	TRBV28	TRBJ2-7	few	CASSSPSGPYEQYF	TGTGCCAGCAGTTCCCCTAGCGGGCCCTACGAGCAGTACTTC
TRBD1	TRBV5-1	TRBJ2-1	-	CASSATGQGISEQFF	TGCGCCAGCAGCGCCACCGGACAGGGGATAAGTGAGCAGTTCTTC
-	TRBV5-5	TRBJ2-2	-	CAISFGVLTGELFF	TGTGCCATCAGCTTTGGAGTCCTCACCGGGGAGCTGTTTTTT
-	TRBV25-1	TRBJ2-1	few	CASSEFRADSYNEQFF	TGTGCCAGCAGTGAATTTCGGGCGGACTCCTACAATGAGCAGTTCTTC
TRBD1	TRBV6-1	TRBJ2-7	-	CASGGQGIKEQYF	TGTGCCAGCGGGGGACAGGGGATAAAGGAGCAGTACTTC
TRBD2	TRBV29-1	TRBJ2-1	-	CSVEGLAGHEQFF	TGCAGCGTTGAGGGACTAGCTGGCCATGAGCAGTTCTTC
-	TRBV12-3/TRBV12-4	TRBJ2-5	many	CASSLVRKETQYF	TGTGCCAGCAGTTTGGTCAGGAAAGAGACCCAGTACTTC
-	TRBV5-1	TRBJ2-5	-	CASSFLERYTQYF	TGCGCCAGCAGCTTTCTAGAACGGTATACCCAGTACTTC